Below, one T cell receptor beta chain is given with its context. The sample comes from a study of blood T cell repertoires in COVID-19. Turning to the study itself: T cells, B-cell-depleted T cells, or PBMCs provided the cDNA or gDNA that served as material.

The CDR3 runs to 12 residues. Trimming cost V 4 bases and J 6 bases, with 12 bases left between them. Germline CDR1 and CDR2: SQVTM and ANQGSEA. Original methodology: Quantification of nucleated cells was approximated via reference gene primer amplification. The method was immunoSEQ multiplex PCR; TCRdb's version includes in-frame clones alone and lacks a portion of them. V, J and clone size are taken as reported in that table, and D and trimming were inferred from the DNA itself. Of about 41,000 clones listed, around 82% are singletons. V usage is TRBV29-1 and J usage is TRBJ1-2; D is possibly TRBD1 (5 bases). The origin of this receptor is a man older than 75 with acute or convalescent COVID-19. Sequenced sample: peripheral blood. CDR3: CSVGQREDGYTF. The CDR3 DNA sequence: TGCAGCGTTGGACAGAGGGAGGATGGCTACACCTTC.